The present T cell receptor beta chain was sequenced within a study of cytomegalovirus exposure and HLA in healthy donors. The ends were cut back, 5 bases at V and 2 bases at J, with 14 bases in the middle. This CDR3 has 14 amino acids. Germline V lookup: CDR1 SGHNT, CDR2 YYREEE (reference sequence). A multiplex PCR was run with 60 Vbeta primers and 13 Jbeta primers. Profiled with immunoSEQ multiplex PCR; TCRdb holds only in-frame clones, not every one. The sample contains some 150,000 clones, about two thirds of which appear only once. The chain has TRBV5-4 and TRBJ2-7, with D maybe TRBD1 (5 bases). Sequencing input: PBMCs. The receptor's source is a man aged 50-60 years in good health and CMV-seropositive. This CDR3 reads CASSPHRPPYEQYF. DNA of the CDR3: TGTGCCAGCAGTCCTCACAGGCCCCCCTACGAGCAGTACTTC.